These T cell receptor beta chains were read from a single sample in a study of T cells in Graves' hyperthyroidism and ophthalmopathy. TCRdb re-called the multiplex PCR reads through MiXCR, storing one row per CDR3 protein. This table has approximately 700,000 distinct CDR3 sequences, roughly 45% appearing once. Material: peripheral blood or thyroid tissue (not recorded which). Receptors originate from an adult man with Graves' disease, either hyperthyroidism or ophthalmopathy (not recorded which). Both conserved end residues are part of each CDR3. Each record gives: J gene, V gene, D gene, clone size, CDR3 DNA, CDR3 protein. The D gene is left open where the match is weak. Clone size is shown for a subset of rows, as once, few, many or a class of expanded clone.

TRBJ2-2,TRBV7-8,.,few,TGTGCCAGCAGCTTAGGAAGAAGCGCCGGGGAGCTGTTTTTT,CASSLGRSAGELFF
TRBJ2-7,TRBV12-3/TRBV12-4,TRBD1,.,TGTGCCAGCAGTTTGACGGGACAGGGGGCAGGGCAGTACTTC,CASSLTGQGAGQYF
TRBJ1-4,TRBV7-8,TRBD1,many,TGTGCCAGCAGCTCTCTCGGACAGGGGGTAAAACTGTTTTTT,CASSSLGQGVKLFF
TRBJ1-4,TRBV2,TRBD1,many,TGTGCCAGCAGGACAGGGGATGAAAAACTGTTTTTT,CASRTGDEKLFF
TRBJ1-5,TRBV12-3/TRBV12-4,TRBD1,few,TGTGCCAGCAGTATTTGGGACAGGGGAGATCAGCCCCAGCATTTT,CASSIWDRGDQPQHF
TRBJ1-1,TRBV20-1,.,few,TGCAGTGCTAGGGACGGGATGAACACTGAAGCTTTCTTT,CSARDGMNTEAFF
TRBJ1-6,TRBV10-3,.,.,TGTGCCATCAGTGGGGCCGCGAATTCACCCCTCCACTTT,CAISGAANSPLHF
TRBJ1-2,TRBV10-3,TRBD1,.,TGTGCCAGCACCCCTTTTCCTCCACAGGGGGCGCAAAGTAATGGCTACACCTTC,CASTPFPPQGAQSNGYTF
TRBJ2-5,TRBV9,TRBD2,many,TGTGCCAGCAGGGGTACTAGCGGAAAAGAGACCCAGTACTTC,CASRGTSGKETQYF
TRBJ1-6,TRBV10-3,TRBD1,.,TGTGCCAGCAGTACTTCTGGGACAGTTTTCCACTTT,CASSTSGTVFHF
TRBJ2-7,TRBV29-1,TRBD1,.,TGCAGCGTTGAGTCATGGACAGGGATCTCCTACGAGCAGTACTTC,CSVESWTGISYEQYF
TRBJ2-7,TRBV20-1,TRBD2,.,TGCAGTGCTAGCCCATATGGGCTAGCGGGACGTGAGCAGTACTTC,CSASPYGLAGREQYF
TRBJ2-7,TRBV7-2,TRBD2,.,TGTGCCAGCAGCCGCCGGGAGGGACGCATCGAGCAGTACTTC,CASSRREGRIEQYF
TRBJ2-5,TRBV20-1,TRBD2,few,TGCAGTCTGACTAGCGGGAGATCGGTGGAGACCCAGTACTTC,CSLTSGRSVETQYF
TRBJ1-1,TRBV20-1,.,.,TGCAGTGCTACCTCCCGGGGTGGTCCTGAAGCTTTCTTT,CSATSRGGPEAFF
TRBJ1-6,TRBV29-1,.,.,TGCAGCGGAAAGTACCAAGAGAATTCACCCCTCCACTTT,CSGKYQENSPLHF
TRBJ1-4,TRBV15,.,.,TGTGCCACCAGCAGAGATCGGGCAGCCAACACTGAAAAACTGTTTTTT,CATSRDRAANTEKLFF
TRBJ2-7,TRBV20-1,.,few,TGCAGTGCTAGAGGGGCGGGATCTCTCTACGAGCAGTACTTC,CSARGAGSLYEQYF
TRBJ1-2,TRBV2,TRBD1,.,TGTGCCAGCGAACCGACAGGGGCTAACTATGACTACACCTTC,CASEPTGANYDYTF
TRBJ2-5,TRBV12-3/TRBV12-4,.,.,TGTGCCAGCAGTTTTAGCGCCCAGTTACAAGAGACCCAGTACTTC,CASSFSAQLQETQYF
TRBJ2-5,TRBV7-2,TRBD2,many,TGTGCCAGCAGCCCGGGGGGACTAGCGGGACAAGAGACCCAGTACTTC,CASSPGGLAGQETQYF
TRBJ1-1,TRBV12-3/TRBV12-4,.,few,TGTGCCAGCACCTCGGGGGTGAAGGCTTTCTTT,CASTSGVKAFF
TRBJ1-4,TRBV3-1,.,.,TGTGCCAGCAGCCAAGATTGGGCGGGTAATGAAAAACTGTTTTTT,CASSQDWAGNEKLFF
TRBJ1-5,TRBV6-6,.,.,TGTGCCAGCAGGGATAATAGCAATCAGCCCCAGCATTTT,CASRDNSNQPQHF
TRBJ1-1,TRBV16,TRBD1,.,TGTGCCAGCACCCATTCGGGGACAGGGTTCACTGAAGCTTTCTTT,CASTHSGTGFTEAFF
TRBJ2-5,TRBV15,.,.,TGTGCCACCAGCAGAGGGGAAGCAGGGGGGCAGTACTTC,CATSRGEAGGQYF
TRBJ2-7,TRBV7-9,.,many,TGTGCCAGCAGCTTTTCGCAGGGTACCTACGAGCAGTACTTC,CASSFSQGTYEQYF
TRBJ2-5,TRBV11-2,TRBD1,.,TGTGCCAGCAGCTTGCCAGGGGGCCGAGAGACCCAGTACTTC,CASSLPGGRETQYF
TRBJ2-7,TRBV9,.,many,TGTGCCAGCAGCGTAGGGCAGGAAGGGAGCTACGAGCAGTACTTC,CASSVGQEGSYEQYF
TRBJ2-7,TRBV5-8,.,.,TGTGCCAGCAGGTTCCTGGGAGGTACCTACGAGCAGTACTTC,CASRFLGGTYEQYF
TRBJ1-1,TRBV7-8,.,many,TGTGCCAGCAGCCGCGTAGGATACACTGAAGCTTTCTTT,CASSRVGYTEAFF
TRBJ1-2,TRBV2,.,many,TGTGCCAGGGGGGGGCCGAACTATGGCTACACCTTC,CARGGPNYGYTF
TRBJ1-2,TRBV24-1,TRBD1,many,TGTGCCACCAGTGATTCCTCGACAGGGAACTATGGCTACACCTTC,CATSDSSTGNYGYTF
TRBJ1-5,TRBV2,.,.,TGTGCCAGCAGGAGGAGGGATTATAGCAATCAGCCCCAGCATTTT,CASRRRDYSNQPQHF
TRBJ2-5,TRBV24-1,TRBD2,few,TGTGCCACCAGTGATTTTCCTAGCGGCTCCGCACGGGAGACCCAGTACTTC,CATSDFPSGSARETQYF
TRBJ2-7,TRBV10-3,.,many,TGTGCCAGCAGTACCTCGGTGAGGGACGAGCAGTACTTC,CASSTSVRDEQYF
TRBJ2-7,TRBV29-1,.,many,TGCAGCGCGGGGCGTCAATACGAGCAGTACTTC,CSAGRQYEQYF
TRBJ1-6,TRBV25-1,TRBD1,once,TGTGCCAGCAGATTCGGGACAGAGAATTCACCCCTCCACTTT,CASRFGTENSPLHF
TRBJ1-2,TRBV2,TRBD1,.,TGTGCCAGCGTAGAGTCGGGGGACAGGACCTATGGCTACACCTTC,CASVESGDRTYGYTF
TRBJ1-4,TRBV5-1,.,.,TGCGCCAGCAGCTTGGATGGGACTAGTAATGAAAAACTGTTTTTT,CASSLDGTSNEKLFF
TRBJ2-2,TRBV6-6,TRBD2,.,TGTGCCAGCAGTCACCGACTAGCGTCTAACACCGGGGAGCTGTTTTTT,CASSHRLASNTGELFF
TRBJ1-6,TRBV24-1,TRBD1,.,TGTGCCACAGGGGGCGCAGGGTCACCCCTCCACTTT,CATGGAGSPLHF
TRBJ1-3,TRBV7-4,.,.,TGTGCCAGCAGCTTAGCCAGGATCTTCGGAAACACCATATATTTT,CASSLARIFGNTIYF
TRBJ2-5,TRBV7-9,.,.,TGTGCCAGCAGCCTCACAGGGAATGGCAGGCACTTC,CASSLTGNGRHF
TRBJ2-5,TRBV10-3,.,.,TGTGCCATCAGTGGTGACTTCCAAGAGACCCAGTACTTC,CAISGDFQETQYF
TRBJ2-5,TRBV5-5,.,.,TGTGCCAGCTCACCACCTAGGGAGACCCAGTACTTC,CASSPPRETQYF
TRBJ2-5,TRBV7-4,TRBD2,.,TGCGCCAGCAGCCAAGATGGGTTTGGGGCGGGGGAAGAGACCCAGTACTTC,CASSQDGFGAGEETQYF
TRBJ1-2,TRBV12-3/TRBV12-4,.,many,TGTGCCAGCAGTTTAGGGGGGGCGCCTGGCTACACCTTC,CASSLGGAPGYTF
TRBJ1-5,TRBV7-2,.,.,TGTGCCAGCAGCACAGGAGAGGGGGATCAGCCCCAGCATTTT,CASSTGEGDQPQHF
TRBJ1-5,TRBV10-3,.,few,TGTGCCAGCAGTTACGTTTCCTCGAGTAGCAATCAGCCCCAGCATTTT,CASSYVSSSSNQPQHF
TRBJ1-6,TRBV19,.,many,TGTGCCAGTAGGCTGACAGAACATAATTCACCCCTCCACTTT,CASRLTEHNSPLHF